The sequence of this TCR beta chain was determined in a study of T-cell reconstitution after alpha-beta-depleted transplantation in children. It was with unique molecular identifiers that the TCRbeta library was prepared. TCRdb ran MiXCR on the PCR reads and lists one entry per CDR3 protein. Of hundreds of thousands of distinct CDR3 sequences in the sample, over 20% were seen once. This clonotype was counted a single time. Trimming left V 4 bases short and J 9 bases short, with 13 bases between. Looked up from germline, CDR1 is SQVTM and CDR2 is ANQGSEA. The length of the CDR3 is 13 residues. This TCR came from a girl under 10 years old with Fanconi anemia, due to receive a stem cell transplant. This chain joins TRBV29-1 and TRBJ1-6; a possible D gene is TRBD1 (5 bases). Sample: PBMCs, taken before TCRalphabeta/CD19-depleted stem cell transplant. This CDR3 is CSVGGTMGSPLHF. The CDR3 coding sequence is TGCAGCGTTGGTGGGACGATGGGTTCACCCCTCCACTTT.